In its sample, the clone carrying this TCR beta chain was seen a few times. The data belong to a study of radiotherapy plus CTLA-4 blockade in lung cancer. At the level of the study: Of the patients, around 17% showed objective responses and around 32% attained disease control.

Germline trimming cut 0 bases from V and 0 bases from J; bases unmatched to any gene: 14. The CDR3 is 20 amino acids. TCRdb's copy holds only in-frame clones and misses some; the assay was immunoSEQ multiplex PCR. The profile shows roughly 32,000 clones, over 70% of them singletons. The sequenced sample was peripheral blood, obtained from a patient treated with radiotherapy plus ipilimumab. This clonotype was obtained from a human donor with non-small cell lung cancer that progressed on radiotherapy plus ipilimumab. V and J are TRBV23-1 and TRBJ2-3; 8 positions agree with TRBD1. TRBV23-1 is given ORF status, its function remaining uncertain. CDR3 nucleotides: TGCGCCAGCAGTCAATCCCGGACAGGGTGGGTAACTTCTAGCACAGATACGCAGTATTTT. It is translated as CASSQSRTGWVTSSTDTQYF.